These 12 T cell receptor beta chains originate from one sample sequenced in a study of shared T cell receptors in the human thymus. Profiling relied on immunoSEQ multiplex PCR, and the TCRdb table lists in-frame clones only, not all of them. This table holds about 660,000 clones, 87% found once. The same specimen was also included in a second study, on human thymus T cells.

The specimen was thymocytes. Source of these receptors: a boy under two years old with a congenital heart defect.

CDR3 loop: CASSFWIQSRYEQYF. The CDR3 DNA is TGTGCCAGCAGCTTTTGGATACAGAGTCGCTACGAGCAGTACTTC. V usage is TRBV7-3 and J usage is TRBJ2-7; D is uncertain. V was clipped by 3 bases and J by 3 bases, with 15 bases between them. The CDR3 length is 15 residues. Looked up from germline, CDR1 is SGHTA and CDR2 is FQGTGA.

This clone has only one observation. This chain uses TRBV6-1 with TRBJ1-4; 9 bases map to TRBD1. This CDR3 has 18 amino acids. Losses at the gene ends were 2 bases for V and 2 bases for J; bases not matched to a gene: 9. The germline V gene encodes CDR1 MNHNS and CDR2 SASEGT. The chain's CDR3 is CASSEIQGASGTNEKLFF. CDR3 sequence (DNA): TGTGCCAGCAGTGAAATACAGGGGGCTTCAGGGACTAATGAAAAACTGTTTTTT.

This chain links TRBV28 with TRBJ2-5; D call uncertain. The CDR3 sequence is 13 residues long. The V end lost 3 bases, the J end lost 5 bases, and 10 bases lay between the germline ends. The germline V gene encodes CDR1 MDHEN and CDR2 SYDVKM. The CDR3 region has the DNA TGTGCCAGCAGTTTGGAGCGCGCGGAGACCCAGTACTTC. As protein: CASSLERAETQYF.

Written as DNA, the CDR3 is TGTGCCAGCAGCGGGGTGCGGGACGGTAATTCACCCCTCCACTTT. Residues: CASSGVRDGNSPLHF. The gene calls are TRBV5-6 and TRBJ1-6, with D perhaps TRBD1 (5 bases). V lost 4 bases, J lost 6 bases, and 14 bases lay in between. The CDR3 loop spans 15 amino acids. Germline-derived CDR1 and CDR2 are SGHDT and YYEEEE.

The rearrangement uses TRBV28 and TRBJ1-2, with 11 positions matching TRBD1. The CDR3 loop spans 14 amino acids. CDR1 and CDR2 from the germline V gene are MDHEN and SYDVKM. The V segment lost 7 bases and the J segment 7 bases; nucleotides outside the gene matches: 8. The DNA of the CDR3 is TGTGCCAGCACCCCGGACAGGGGGCCTAGTGGCTACACCTTC. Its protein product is CASTPDRGPSGYTF.

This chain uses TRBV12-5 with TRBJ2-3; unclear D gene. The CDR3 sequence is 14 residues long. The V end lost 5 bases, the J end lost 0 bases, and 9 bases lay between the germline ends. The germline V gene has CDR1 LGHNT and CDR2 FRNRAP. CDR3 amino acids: CASGPKSSTDTQYF. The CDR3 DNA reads TGTGCTAGTGGTCCAAAATCCAGCACAGATACGCAGTATTTT.

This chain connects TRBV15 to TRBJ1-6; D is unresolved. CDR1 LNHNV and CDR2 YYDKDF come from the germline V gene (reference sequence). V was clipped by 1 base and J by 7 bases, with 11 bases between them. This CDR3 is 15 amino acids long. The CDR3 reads CATSRGYSGNSPLHF. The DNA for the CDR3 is TGTGCCACCAGCAGAGGGTACTCGGGGAATTCACCCCTCCACTTT.

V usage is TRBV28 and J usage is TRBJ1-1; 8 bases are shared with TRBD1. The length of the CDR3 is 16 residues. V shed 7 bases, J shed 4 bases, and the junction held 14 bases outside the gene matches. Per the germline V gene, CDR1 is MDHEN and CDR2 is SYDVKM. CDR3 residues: CASTPRGQGFSTEAFF. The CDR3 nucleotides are TGTGCCAGCACTCCCCGAGGACAGGGTTTTAGCACTGAAGCTTTCTTT.

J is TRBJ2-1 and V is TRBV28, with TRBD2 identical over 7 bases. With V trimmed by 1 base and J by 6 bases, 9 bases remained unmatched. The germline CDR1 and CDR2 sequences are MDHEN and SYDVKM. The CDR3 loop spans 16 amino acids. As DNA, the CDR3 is TGTGCCAGCAGTTTATTAGAGGGAGGGAAGTGCAATGAGCAGTTCTTC. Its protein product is CASSLLEGGKCNEQFF.

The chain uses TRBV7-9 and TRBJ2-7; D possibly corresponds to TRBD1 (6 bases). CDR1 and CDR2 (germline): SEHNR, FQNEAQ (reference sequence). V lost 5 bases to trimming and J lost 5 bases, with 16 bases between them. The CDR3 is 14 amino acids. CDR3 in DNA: TGTGCCAGCAGCCAACAGGGTCTTAGGAACGAGCAGTACTTC. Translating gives CASSQQGLRNEQYF.

The CDR3 sequence is CASSQEFLTGGDRLQYF. The CDR3 region has the DNA TGCGCCAGCAGCCAAGAATTCCTAACAGGGGGCGACCGATTGCAGTACTTC. The chain combines TRBV4-1 with TRBJ2-7; 9 bases align to TRBD1. Germline lookup yields CDR1 MGHRA and CDR2 YSYEKL. This CDR3 comprises 17 residues. V dropped 0 bases and J dropped 9; count of bases not matched to a gene: 15.

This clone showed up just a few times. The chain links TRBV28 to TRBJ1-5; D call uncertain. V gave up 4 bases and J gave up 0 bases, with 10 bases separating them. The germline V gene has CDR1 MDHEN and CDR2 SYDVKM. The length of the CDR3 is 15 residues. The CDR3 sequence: CASSSTRDSNQPQHF. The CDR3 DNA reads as TGTGCCAGCAGTTCGACGAGGGATAGCAATCAGCCCCAGCATTTT.